The 26 T cell receptor beta chains reported below all come from one sample, sequenced in a study of naive CD8 T cells in extremely preterm neonates (dated by TCRdb to about 2017). Library preparation used the immunoSEQ multiplex PCR assay. Sourced from immuneACCESS, this table was stored by TCRdb with only in-frame sequences that have V and J called. A share of the clones is absent; for the studies checked, an unresolved V gene accounts for under half, and the remainder has no known explanation. Present in this sample are over 6,500 clones, roughly 98% of which were seen just once. The ten largest clones capture roughly 0.3% of the sample. Input material: naive CD8+ T cells from blood. These receptors were taken from a human donor in good health.

This chain connects TRBV30 to TRBJ1-2, with 9 bases that match TRBD1. The trim removed 4 bases at V and 1 base at J, leaving 1 base unmatched. This CDR3 is 13 amino acids long. CDR1 and CDR2 from the germline V gene are GTSNPN and SVGIG (reference sequence). This CDR3 is CAWMTGGNYGYTF. The CDR3 bases are TGTGCCTGGATGACAGGGGGTAACTATGGCTACACCTTC.

J is TRBJ2-2 and V is TRBV30; maybe TRBD1 (6 bases). Trimming stripped 2 bases from V and 9 bases from J, with 13 bases between. Per germline, CDR1 GTSNPN and CDR2 SVGIG (reference sequence). The CDR3 length is 13 residues. CDR3 loop: CAWSQQGYRELFF. The DNA for the CDR3 is TGTGCCTGGAGTCAACAGGGTTACCGGGAGCTGTTTTTT.

The chain couples TRBV28 to TRBJ2-7; TRBD2 might be the D (5 bases). Per the germline V gene, CDR1 is MDHEN and CDR2 is SYDVKM. V was clipped by 6 bases and J by 7 bases, with 13 bases between them. There are 12 residues in the CDR3. The CDR3 loop is CASRRAPREQYF. Here the CDR3 DNA reads TGTGCCAGCAGGAGGGCCCCCAGAGAGCAGTACTTC.

This clone was counted between two and nine times. This chain uses TRBV30 with TRBJ2-1, with 7 positions matching TRBD1. Germline V lookup: CDR1 GTSNPN, CDR2 SVGIG (reference sequence). The V segment lost 6 bases and the J segment 9 bases; nucleotides outside the gene matches: 14. The CDR3 length is 14 residues. CDR3 coding DNA: TGTGCCTGCCACACAGGGGTGGGTAAGACTGAGCAGTTCTTC. It translates to CACHTGVGKTEQFF. The full variable domain, completed using reference TRBV30 and TRBJ2-1, is SQTIHQWPATLVQPVGSPLSLECTVEGTSNPNLYWYRQAAGRGLQLLFYSVGIGQISSEVPQNLSASRPQDRQFILSSKKLLLSDSGFYLCACHTGVGKTEQFFGPGTRLTVL.

The V call is TRBV15, the J call TRBJ1-2, with D unresolved. The ends were cut back, 4 bases at V and 0 bases at J, with 12 bases in the middle. CDR1 is LNHNV, CDR2 YYDKDF, per germline (reference sequence). The CDR3 extends over 15 amino acids. DNA for the CDR3: TGTGCCACCAGCACTAAGACGGGTCCTAACTATGGCTACACCTTC. Translated: CATSTKTGPNYGYTF.

The chain is built from TRBV30 and TRBJ2-7; the match to TRBD1 covers 9 bases. V trimming: 4 bases; J trimming: 4 bases; junction bases outside the gene matches: 11. Germline V lookup: CDR1 GTSNPN, CDR2 SVGIG (reference sequence). The CDR3 consists of 15 residues. The CDR3 coding sequence is TGTGCCTGGAAGATGGGACAGGGCCCGTTTTACGAGCAGTACTTC. Translation gives CAWKMGQGPFYEQYF.

The V call is TRBV6-1, the J call TRBJ2-7; 12 nucleotides match TRBD2. The trim removed 4 bases at V and 0 bases at J, leaving 4 bases unmatched. Germline V gene data show CDR1 as MNHNS and CDR2 as SASEGT. The CDR3 runs 16 residues. CDR3 protein: CASSGGLAGYSYEQYF. CDR3 coding DNA: TGTGCCAGCAGTGGAGGACTAGCGGGGTACTCCTACGAGCAGTACTTC.

This clone has a single count. The V gene is TRBV5-4, the J gene TRBJ1-2, with D perhaps matching TRBD1 (6 bases). Germline-derived CDR1 and CDR2 are SGHNT and YYREEE (reference sequence). The CDR3 contains 15 residues. Between the trimmed V and J ends, which lost 0 bases and 5 bases, there was a span of 14 bases. This CDR3 reads CASSLVQGIFYGYTF. Written as DNA, the CDR3 is TGTGCCAGCAGCTTGGTTCAGGGGATATTTTATGGCTACACCTTC.

This rearrangement joins TRBV9 to TRBJ2-1; the D gene is possibly TRBD2 (5 bases). The CDR3 extends over 16 amino acids. CDR1 is SGDLS and CDR2 is YYNGEE in the germline V gene. V lost 0 bases to trimming and J lost 0 bases, with 10 bases between them. The CDR3: CASSVGKRSSYNEQFF. CDR3 bases: TGTGCCAGCAGCGTAGGCAAGCGGAGCTCCTACAATGAGCAGTTCTTC.

This clone was recorded once. This chain links TRBV7-8 with TRBJ2-3; TRBD1 matches 7 bases. CDR1 is SGHVS and CDR2 is FQNEAQ in the germline V gene. The J segment lost 6 bases and the V segment lost 2 bases, leaving 14 bases of the junction unmatched. This CDR3 comprises 17 residues. CDR3 DNA: TGTGCCAGCAGCTTATCCGGCGCTCGACAGGGTGCCGATACGCAGTATTTT. Translated, it gives CASSLSGARQGADTQYF. The variable domain in full, completed from reference TRBV7-8 and TRBJ2-3, reads GAGVSQSPRYKVAKRGQDVALRCDPISGHVSLFWYQQALGQGPEFLTYFQNEAQLDKSGLPSDRFFAERPEGSVSTLKIQRTQQEDSAVYLCASSLSGARQGADTQYFGPGTRLTVL.

The J gene is TRBJ2-7, the V gene TRBV9; D call uncertain. The germline gives CDR1 SGDLS, CDR2 YYNGEE. CDR3 size: 14 residues. Trimming shortened V by 2 bases and J by 5 bases, and 14 bases separated the two germline ends. The CDR3 protein is CASSVLANKDEQYF. CDR3 sequence (DNA): TGTGCCAGCAGCGTGTTAGCCAATAAGGACGAGCAGTACTTC. Using reference TRBV9 and TRBJ2-7 for the parts outside the CDR3, the full variable domain is DSGVTQTPKHLITATGQRVTLRCSPRSGDLSVYWYQQSLDQGLQFLIQYYNGEERAKGNILERFSAQQFPDLHSELNLSSLELGDSALYFCASSVLANKDEQYFGPGTRLTVT.

V usage is TRBV27 and J usage is TRBJ2-7; D is perhaps TRBD2 (6 bases). The CDR3 has 13 residues. V lost 6 bases and J 4 bases, leaving 13 bases between the germline ends. CDR1 is MNHEY, CDR2 SMNVEV, per germline (reference sequence). In nucleotides, the CDR3 is TGTGCCAGCAGCATACTACGGGGGTACGAGCAGTACTTC. This codes for CASSILRGYEQYF.

The chain has TRBV30 and TRBJ2-7, with 7 bases lining up with TRBD2. V trimming: 0 bases; J trimming: 4 bases; junction bases outside the gene matches: 9. From germline, CDR1 is GTSNPN and CDR2 SVGIG (reference sequence). The CDR3 totals 15 residues. The CDR3 DNA reads as TGTGCCTGGAGTGTAGGGACCGGGGGGATATACGAGCAGTACTTC. Protein sequence: CAWSVGTGGIYEQYF. Based on the CDR3 plus reference TRBV30 and TRBJ2-7, the full variable domain is SQTIHQWPATLVQPVGSPLSLECTVEGTSNPNLYWYRQAAGRGLQLLFYSVGIGQISSEVPQNLSASRPQDRQFILSSKKLLLSDSGFYLCAWSVGTGGIYEQYFGPGTRLTVT.

The V and J genes are TRBV5-6 and TRBJ2-2; maybe TRBD2 (5 bases). This CDR3 spans 16 amino acids. CDR1 is SGHDT and CDR2 is YYEEEE in the germline V gene. Trimming shortened V by 5 bases and J by 0 bases, and 14 bases separated the two germline ends. CDR3 nucleotide sequence: TGTGCCAGCAGTTCTGCTGGGAGCCCGAACACCGGGGAGCTGTTTTTT. Translated: CASSSAGSPNTGELFF.

To note about this clone: An end of the junction does not agree with germline; a read error may underlie this. This chain links TRBV6-1 with TRBJ2-5; D possibly corresponds to TRBD1 (5 bases). Germline loops: CDR1 MNHNS, CDR2 SASEGT. The CDR3 is made up of 14 amino acids. CDR3 protein: CASITQGYQDTQYF. CDR3 coding DNA: TGTGCCAGCATTACTCAGGGTTACCAAGATACCCAGTACTTC.

The chain carries TRBV11-2 and TRBJ1-1, with 8 bases aligning to TRBD1. This CDR3 has 15 amino acids. V was clipped by 5 bases and J by 4 bases; unmatched bases: 9. Germline values: CDR1 SGHAT, CDR2 FQNNGV. CDR3 loop: CASSPTTGDSTEAFF. The CDR3 bases are TGTGCCAGCAGCCCCACGACAGGGGATAGCACTGAAGCTTTCTTT.

The V and J genes are TRBV4-1 and TRBJ2-1; 16 bases match TRBD2. CDR3 length: 19 residues. V trimming: 4 bases; J trimming: 8 bases; junction bases outside the gene matches: 14. The germline CDR1 and CDR2 sequences are MGHRA and YSYEKL. In nucleotides, the CDR3 is TGCGCCAGCAGCCCAGGACCGGGACTAGCGGGAGGGCCGGTCGATGAGCAGTTCTTC. Encoded protein: CASSPGPGLAGGPVDEQFF.

About this clone itself: A junction boundary mismatches the germline segment, possibly from a read error. V is TRBV29-1 and J is TRBJ2-5; perhaps TRBD1 as D (6 bases). Germline assignment: CDR1 SQVTM and CDR2 ANQGSEA. The CDR3 contains 14 residues. For the CDR3, the DNA is TGCAGCGTTGTGGGCAGGGGCCATCAAGATACCCAGTACTTC. The encoded protein is CSVVGRGHQDTQYF.

The rearrangement joins TRBV19 to TRBJ1-1, with 7 nucleotides matching TRBD1. Germline loops: CDR1 LNHDA, CDR2 SQIVND (reference sequence). This CDR3 is 15 amino acids long. The junction had 6 bases not matched to a gene; V was cut back by 1 base and J by 4 bases. CDR3 loop: CASSIARRGITEAFF. The CDR3 DNA reads as TGTGCCAGTAGTATAGCCCGCAGGGGGATCACTGAAGCTTTCTTT.

This clone has only one observation. The V and J genes are TRBV19 and TRBJ2-2; D is perhaps TRBD1 (5 bases). The germline gives CDR1 LNHDA, CDR2 SQIVND (reference sequence). V was cut by 5 bases and J by 6 bases, with 16 bases left in between. This CDR3 is 15 amino acids long. The CDR3 DNA is TGTGCCAGTAGTCCTACCGCGGCAGGGTCCGGGGAGCTGTTTTTT. This encodes CASSPTAAGSGELFF. Using reference TRBV19 and TRBJ2-2 for the parts outside the CDR3, the full variable domain is DGGITQSPKYLFRKEGQNVTLSCEQNLNHDAMYWYRQDPGQGLRLIYYSQIVNDFQKGDIAEGYSVSREKKESFPLTVTSAQKNPTAFYLCASSPTAAGSGELFFGEGSRLTVL.

J is TRBJ2-2 and V is TRBV9, with 8 bases identical to TRBD1. The CDR3 consists of 18 residues. V lost 0 bases and J lost 1; bases outside the gene matches: 8. Germline CDR1 SGDLS, CDR2 YYNGEE. The CDR3 sequence is CASSVGRTGIGNTGELFF. The CDR3, as DNA: TGTGCCAGCAGCGTAGGAAGGACAGGGATAGGGAACACCGGGGAGCTGTTTTTT.

This clone appeared once. This rearrangement joins TRBV2 to TRBJ2-1, with 7 nucleotides matching TRBD1. CDR1 and CDR2 from the germline V gene are SNHLY and FYNNEI. Trimming removed 7 bases from V and 2 bases from J; junction bases left unmatched: 5. The CDR3 covers 14 residues. The CDR3 sequence is CASTTGETYNEQFF. CDR3 nucleotides: TGTGCCAGCACCACAGGGGAGACCTACAATGAGCAGTTCTTC.

This rearrangement joins TRBV10-3 to TRBJ2-2, with TRBD2 identical over 12 bases. This CDR3 comprises 16 residues. CDR1 is ENHRY, CDR2 SYGVKD, per germline. The V and J ends lost 7 bases and 0 bases, in that order; junction bases with no gene match: 3. The CDR3 sequence is CAIKASGRANTGELFF. The CDR3 nucleotides are TGTGCCATCAAGGCTAGCGGGAGGGCGAACACCGGGGAGCTGTTTTTT.

The chain employs TRBV7-9 and TRBJ2-7, with TRBD1 identical over 9 bases. Unmatched junction bases numbered 6, after V lost 3 bases and J lost 0 bases. From germline, CDR1 is SEHNR and CDR2 FQNEAQ (reference sequence). CDR3 length: 16 residues. CDR3 residues: CASSFAPGQGSYEQYF. Written as DNA, the CDR3 is TGTGCCAGCAGCTTTGCCCCGGGACAGGGCTCCTACGAGCAGTACTTC. Full variable domain (outside the CDR3, taken from reference TRBV7-9 and TRBJ2-7): DTGVSQNPRHKITKRGQNVTFRCDPISEHNRLYWYRQTLGQGPEFLTYFQNEAQLEKSRLLSDRFSAERPKGSFSTLEIQRTEQGDSAMYLCASSFAPGQGSYEQYFGPGTRLTVT.

CDR3 in DNA: TGTGCCAGCACTGCCGGGATGAACACTGAAGCTTTCTTT. Residues: CASTAGMNTEAFF. The chain carries TRBV5-4 and TRBJ1-1; D call uncertain. There are 13 residues in the CDR3. V was cut by 6 bases and J by 0 bases, with 9 bases left in between. CDR1 SGHNT and CDR2 YYREEE come from the germline V gene (reference sequence).

The rearrangement links TRBV10-2 to TRBJ1-1; the D gene is possibly TRBD1 (5 bases). V was cut by 3 bases and J by 3 bases, with 8 bases left in between. Germline CDR1 is WSHSY and CDR2 is SAAADI. The CDR3 runs 13 residues. The CDR3 spells CASSDEGDTEAFF. The CDR3 DNA reads TGCGCCAGCAGTGACGAAGGGGACACTGAAGCTTTCTTT.